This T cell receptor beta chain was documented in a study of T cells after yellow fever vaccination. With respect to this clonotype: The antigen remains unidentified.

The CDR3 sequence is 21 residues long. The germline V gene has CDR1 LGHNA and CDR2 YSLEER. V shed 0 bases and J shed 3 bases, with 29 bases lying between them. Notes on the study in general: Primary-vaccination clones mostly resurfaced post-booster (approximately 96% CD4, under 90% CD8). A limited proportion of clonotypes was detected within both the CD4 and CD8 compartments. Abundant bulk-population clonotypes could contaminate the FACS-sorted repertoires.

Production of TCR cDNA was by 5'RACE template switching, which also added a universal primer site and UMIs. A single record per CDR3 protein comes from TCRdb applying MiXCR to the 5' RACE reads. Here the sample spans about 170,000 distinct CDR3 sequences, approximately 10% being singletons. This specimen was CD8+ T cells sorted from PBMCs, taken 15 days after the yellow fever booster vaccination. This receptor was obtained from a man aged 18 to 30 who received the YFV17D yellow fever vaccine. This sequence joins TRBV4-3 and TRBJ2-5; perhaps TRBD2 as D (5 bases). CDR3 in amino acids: CASSQDRAAAGSGARKETQYF. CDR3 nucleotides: TGCGCCAGCAGCCAAGATCGTGCAGCCGCCGGCAGCGGCGCCCGAAAAGAGACCCAGTACTTC.